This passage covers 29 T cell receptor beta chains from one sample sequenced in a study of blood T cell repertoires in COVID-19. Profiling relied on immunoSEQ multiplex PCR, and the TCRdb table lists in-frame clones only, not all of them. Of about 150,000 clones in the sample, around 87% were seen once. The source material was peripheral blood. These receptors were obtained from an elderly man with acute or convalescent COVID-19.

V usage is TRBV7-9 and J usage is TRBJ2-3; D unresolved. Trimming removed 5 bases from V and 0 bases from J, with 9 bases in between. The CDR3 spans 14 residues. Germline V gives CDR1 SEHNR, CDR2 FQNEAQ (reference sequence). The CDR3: CASSPSVSTDTQYF. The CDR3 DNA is TGTGCCAGCAGCCCCTCGGTCAGCACAGATACGCAGTATTTT.

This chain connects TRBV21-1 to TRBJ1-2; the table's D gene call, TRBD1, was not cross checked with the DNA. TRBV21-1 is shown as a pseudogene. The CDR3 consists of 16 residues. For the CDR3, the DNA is TGTGCCAGCAGCCGAAACTGGACAGGGCCTCTCTATGGCTACACCTTC. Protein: CASSRNWTGPLYGYTF.

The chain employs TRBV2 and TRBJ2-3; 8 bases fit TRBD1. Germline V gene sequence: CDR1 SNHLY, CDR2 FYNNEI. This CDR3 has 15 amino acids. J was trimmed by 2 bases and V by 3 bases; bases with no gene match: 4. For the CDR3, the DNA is TGTGCCAGCAGTGATCAGGGGGCCTACACAGATACGCAGTATTTT. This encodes CASSDQGAYTDTQYF.

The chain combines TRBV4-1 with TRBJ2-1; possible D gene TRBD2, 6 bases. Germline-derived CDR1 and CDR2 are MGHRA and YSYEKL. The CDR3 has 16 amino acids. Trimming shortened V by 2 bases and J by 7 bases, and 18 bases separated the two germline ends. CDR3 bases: TGCGCCAGCAGCCAATTTGGGGGGACCGCCCAAAATGAGCAGTTCTTC. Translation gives CASSQFGGTAQNEQFF.

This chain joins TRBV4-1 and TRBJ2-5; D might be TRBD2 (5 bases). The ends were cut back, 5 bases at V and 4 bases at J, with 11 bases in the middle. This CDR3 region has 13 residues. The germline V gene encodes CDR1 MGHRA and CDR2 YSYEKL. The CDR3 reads CASSYGILETQYF. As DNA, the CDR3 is TGCGCCAGCAGCTACGGGATTTTAGAGACCCAGTACTTC.

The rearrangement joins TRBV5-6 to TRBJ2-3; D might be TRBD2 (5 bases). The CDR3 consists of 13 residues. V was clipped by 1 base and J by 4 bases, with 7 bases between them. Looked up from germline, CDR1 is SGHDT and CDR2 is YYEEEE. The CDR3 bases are TGTGCCAGCAGCTTGACAGCGGCAGATACGCAGTATTTT. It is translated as CASSLTAADTQYF.

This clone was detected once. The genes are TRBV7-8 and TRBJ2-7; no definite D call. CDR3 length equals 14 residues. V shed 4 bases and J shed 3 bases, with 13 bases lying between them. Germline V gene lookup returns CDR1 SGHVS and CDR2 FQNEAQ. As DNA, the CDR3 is TGTGCCAGCAGCTCCTCAACAGTCAGCTACGAGCAGTACTTC. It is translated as CASSSSTVSYEQYF.

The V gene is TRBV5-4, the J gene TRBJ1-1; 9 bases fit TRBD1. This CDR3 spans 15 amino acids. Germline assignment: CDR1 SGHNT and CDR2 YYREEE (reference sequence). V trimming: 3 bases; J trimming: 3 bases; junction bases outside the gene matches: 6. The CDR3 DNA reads TGTGCCAGCAGCTCCAGGGACAGGGATCACACTGAAGCTTTCTTT. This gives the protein CASSSRDRDHTEAFF.

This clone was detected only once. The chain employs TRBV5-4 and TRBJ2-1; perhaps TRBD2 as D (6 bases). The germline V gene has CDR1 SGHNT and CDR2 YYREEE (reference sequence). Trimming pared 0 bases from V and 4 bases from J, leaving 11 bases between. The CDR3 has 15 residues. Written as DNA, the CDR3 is TGTGCCAGCAGCTTGGGGGGAGGAGGGTACAATGAGCAGTTCTTC. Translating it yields CASSLGGGGYNEQFF.

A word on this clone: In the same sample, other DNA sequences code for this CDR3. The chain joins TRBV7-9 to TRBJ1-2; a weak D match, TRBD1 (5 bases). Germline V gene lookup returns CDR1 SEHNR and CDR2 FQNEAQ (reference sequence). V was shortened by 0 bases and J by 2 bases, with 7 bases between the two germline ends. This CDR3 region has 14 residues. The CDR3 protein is CASSLAGANYGYTF. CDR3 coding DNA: TGTGCCAGCAGCTTAGCAGGGGCAAACTATGGCTACACCTTC.

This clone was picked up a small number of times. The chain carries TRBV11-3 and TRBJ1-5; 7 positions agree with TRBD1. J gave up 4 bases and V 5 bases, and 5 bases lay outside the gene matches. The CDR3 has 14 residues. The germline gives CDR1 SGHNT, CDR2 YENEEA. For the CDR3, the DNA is TGTGCCAGCAGCGAATTACAGGGGAATCAGCCCCAGCATTTT. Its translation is CASSELQGNQPQHF.

The CDR3 DNA follows: TGTGCCAGCAGTCTGACTAGCGGTAACACCGGGGAGCTGTTTTTT. It codes for CASSLTSGNTGELFF. The J gene is TRBJ2-2, the V gene TRBV2; 9 bases fit TRBD2. With 5 bases clipped from V and 2 bases from J, the junction kept 3 bases outside the gene matches. Germline CDR1 and CDR2: SNHLY and FYNNEI. This CDR3 is 15 amino acids long. Using reference TRBV2 and TRBJ2-2 for the parts outside the CDR3, the full variable domain is EPEVTQTPSHQVTQMGQEVILRCVPISNHLYFYWYRQILGQKVEFLVSFYNNEISEKSEIFDDQFSVERPDGSNFTLKIRSTKLEDSAMYFCASSLTSGNTGELFFGEGSRLTVL.

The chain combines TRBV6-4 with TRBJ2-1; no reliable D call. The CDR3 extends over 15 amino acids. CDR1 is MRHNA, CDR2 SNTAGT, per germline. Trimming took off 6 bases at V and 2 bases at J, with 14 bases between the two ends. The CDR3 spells CASSALWPPYNEQFF. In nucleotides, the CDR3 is TGTGCCAGCAGCGCCTTATGGCCGCCCTACAATGAGCAGTTCTTC.

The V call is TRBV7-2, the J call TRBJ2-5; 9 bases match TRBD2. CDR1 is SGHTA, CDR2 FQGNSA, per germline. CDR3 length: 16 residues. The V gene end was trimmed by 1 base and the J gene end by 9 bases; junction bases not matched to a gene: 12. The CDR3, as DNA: TGTGCCAGCAGCTTAGTAGGACTAGCGACACAGGCGGCCCAGTACTTC. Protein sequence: CASSLVGLATQAAQYF.

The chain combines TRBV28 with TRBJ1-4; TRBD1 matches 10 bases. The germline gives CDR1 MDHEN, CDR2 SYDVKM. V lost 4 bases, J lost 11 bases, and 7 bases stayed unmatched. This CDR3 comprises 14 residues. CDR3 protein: CASSSGGQGGKLFF. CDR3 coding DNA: TGTGCCAGCAGTTCCGGCGGACAGGGGGGGAAACTGTTTTTT.

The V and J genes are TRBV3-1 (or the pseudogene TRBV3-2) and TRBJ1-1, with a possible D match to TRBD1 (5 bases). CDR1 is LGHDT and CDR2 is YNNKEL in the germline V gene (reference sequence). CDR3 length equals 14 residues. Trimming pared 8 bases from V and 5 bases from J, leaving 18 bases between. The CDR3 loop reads CASRGGGLRTEAFF. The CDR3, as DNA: TGTGCCAGCCGGGGGGGAGGGTTGAGGACTGAAGCTTTCTTT.

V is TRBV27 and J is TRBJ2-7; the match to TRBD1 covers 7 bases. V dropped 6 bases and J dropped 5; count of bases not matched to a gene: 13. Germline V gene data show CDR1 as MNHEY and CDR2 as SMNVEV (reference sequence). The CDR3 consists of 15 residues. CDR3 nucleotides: TGTGCCAGCAGGGGATTGACAGGGATGTCCCACGAGCAGTACTTC. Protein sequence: CASRGLTGMSHEQYF.

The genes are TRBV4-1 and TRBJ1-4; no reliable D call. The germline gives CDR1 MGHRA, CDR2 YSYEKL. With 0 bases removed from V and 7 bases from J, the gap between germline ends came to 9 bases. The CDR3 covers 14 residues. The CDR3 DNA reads TGCGCCAGCAGCCAAGAAAGCACAGTTGAAAAACTGTTTTTT. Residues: CASSQESTVEKLFF.

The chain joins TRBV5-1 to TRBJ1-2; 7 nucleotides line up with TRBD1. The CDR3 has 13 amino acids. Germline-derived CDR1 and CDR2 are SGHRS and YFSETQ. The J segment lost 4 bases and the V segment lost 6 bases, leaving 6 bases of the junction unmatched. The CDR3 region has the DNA TGCGCCAGCATGGGACAGTCCGTCTATGGCTACACCTTC. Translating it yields CASMGQSVYGYTF.

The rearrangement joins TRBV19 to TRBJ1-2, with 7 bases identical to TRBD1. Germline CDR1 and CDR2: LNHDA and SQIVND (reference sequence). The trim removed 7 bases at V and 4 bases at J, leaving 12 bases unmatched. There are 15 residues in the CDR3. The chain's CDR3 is CASTPPGQSGYGYTF. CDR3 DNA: TGTGCCAGTACCCCCCCGGGACAGTCGGGCTATGGCTACACCTTC.

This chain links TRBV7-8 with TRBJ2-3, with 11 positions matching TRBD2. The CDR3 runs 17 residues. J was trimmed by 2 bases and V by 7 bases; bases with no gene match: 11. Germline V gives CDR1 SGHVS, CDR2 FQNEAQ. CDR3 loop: CASKLLTSGTTTDTQYF. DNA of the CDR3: TGTGCCAGCAAACTTTTGACTAGCGGGACGACCACAGATACGCAGTATTTT. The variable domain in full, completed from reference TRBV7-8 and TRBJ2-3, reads GAGVSQSPRYKVAKRGQDVALRCDPISGHVSLFWYQQALGQGPEFLTYFQNEAQLDKSGLPSDRFFAERPEGSVSTLKIQRTQQEDSAVYLCASKLLTSGTTTDTQYFGPGTRLTVL.

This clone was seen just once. This CDR3 reads CASSSGTGPNEQFF. The DNA for the CDR3 is TGCGCCAGTTCATCCGGGACAGGGCCCAATGAGCAGTTCTTC. This sequence joins TRBV5-1 and TRBJ2-1; 9 bases align to TRBD1. V lost 8 bases to trimming and J lost 6 bases; unmatched junction nucleotides: 9. The CDR3 sequence is 14 residues long. Per the germline V gene, CDR1 is SGHRS and CDR2 is YFSETQ. Full variable domain (rest looked up from reference TRBV5-1 and TRBJ2-1): KAGVTQTPRYLIKTRGQQVTLSCSPISGHRSVSWYQQTPGQGLQFLFEYFSETQRNKGNFPGRFSGRQFSNSRSEMNVSTLELGDSALYLCASSSGTGPNEQFFGPGTRLTVL.

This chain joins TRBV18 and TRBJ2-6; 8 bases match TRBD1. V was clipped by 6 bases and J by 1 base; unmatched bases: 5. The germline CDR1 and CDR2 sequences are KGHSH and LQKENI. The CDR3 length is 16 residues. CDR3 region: CASSTDRGSGANVLTF. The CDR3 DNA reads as TGTGCCAGCTCGACCGACAGGGGTTCTGGGGCCAACGTCCTGACTTTC.

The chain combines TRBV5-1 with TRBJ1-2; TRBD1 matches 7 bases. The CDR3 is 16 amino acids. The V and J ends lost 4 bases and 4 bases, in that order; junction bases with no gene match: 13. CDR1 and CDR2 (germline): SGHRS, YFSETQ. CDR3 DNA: TGCGCCAGCAGCCCATGGACAGGTACAACGATCTATGGCTACACCTTC. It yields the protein CASSPWTGTTIYGYTF.

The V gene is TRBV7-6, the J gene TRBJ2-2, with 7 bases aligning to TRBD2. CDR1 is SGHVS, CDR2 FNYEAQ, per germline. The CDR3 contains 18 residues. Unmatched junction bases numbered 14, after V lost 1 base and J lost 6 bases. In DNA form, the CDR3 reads TGTGCCAGCAGCTTAGGCCAGTACGGAGCCAGCGGGGCCGGGGAGCTGTTTTTT. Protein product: CASSLGQYGASGAGELFF.

CDR3: CASSYSRQRSYNEQFF. For the CDR3, the DNA is TGTGCCAGCAGTTACTCGAGACAGCGATCCTACAATGAGCAGTTCTTC. The genes are TRBV6-5 and TRBJ2-1; D might be TRBD1 (5 bases). In germline, CDR1 is MNHEY, CDR2 SVGAGI. V lost 0 bases, J lost 1 base, and 10 bases lay in between. The CDR3 covers 16 residues.

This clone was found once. As DNA, the CDR3 is TGTGCCACCAGCACAGGGGCAAGTTATGGCTACACCTTC. Translating gives CATSTGASYGYTF. The chain couples TRBV24-1 to TRBJ1-2; 7 nucleotides align to TRBD1. This CDR3 region has 13 residues. V dropped 7 bases and J dropped 5; count of bases not matched to a gene: 6. CDR1 is KGHDR, CDR2 SFDVKD, per germline.

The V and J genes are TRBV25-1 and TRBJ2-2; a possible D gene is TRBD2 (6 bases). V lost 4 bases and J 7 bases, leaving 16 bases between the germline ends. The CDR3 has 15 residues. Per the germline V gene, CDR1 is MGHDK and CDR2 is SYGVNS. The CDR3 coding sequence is TGTGCCAGCAGTGGTCTACGCGGGAAACTCGGGGAGCTGTTTTTT. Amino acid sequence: CASSGLRGKLGELFF.

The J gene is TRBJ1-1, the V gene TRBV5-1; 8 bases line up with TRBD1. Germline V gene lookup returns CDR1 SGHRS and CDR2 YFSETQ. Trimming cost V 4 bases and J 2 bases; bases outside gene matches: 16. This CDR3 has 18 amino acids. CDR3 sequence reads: CASSGGMRGQAVNTEAFF. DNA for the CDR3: TGCGCCAGCAGCGGAGGGATGAGGGGACAGGCGGTTAACACTGAAGCTTTCTTT.